Below are 27 T cell receptor beta chains sequenced from a single sample in a study of T cells in localized non-small cell lung cancer. Sequencing was performed with immunoSEQ multiplex PCR; in TCRdb, only in-frame clones are kept and a portion is missing. The profile shows under 65,000 clones, around 81% of them singletons. The specimen was peripheral blood, collected before any cancer treatment. The source of these receptors is a female donor of 60 years or more with stage II squamous cell lung carcinoma.

The CDR3 sequence: CASSVGLGNQPQHF. The DNA of the CDR3 is TGTGCCAGCAGCGTAGGCCTGGGGAATCAGCCCCAGCATTTT. The rearrangement joins TRBV9 to TRBJ1-5; D ambiguous. Per germline, CDR1 SGDLS and CDR2 YYNGEE. V lost 0 bases and J lost 4, with 8 bases in between. This CDR3 spans 14 amino acids.

The rearrangement links TRBV4-3 to TRBJ1-6; D is unresolved. This CDR3 has 15 amino acids. V shed 0 bases and J shed 6 bases, with 9 bases lying between them. The germline V gene has CDR1 LGHNA and CDR2 YSLEER. The CDR3 region has the DNA TGCGCCAGCAGCCAAGATCTCGGGTTTAATTCACCCCTCCACTTT. Translating it yields CASSQDLGFNSPLHF.

This chain links TRBV5-4 with TRBJ2-7, with 7 bases matching TRBD1. Germline trimming cut 4 bases from V and 2 bases from J; bases unmatched to any gene: 3. Germline-derived CDR1 and CDR2 are SGHNT and YYREEE (reference sequence). The CDR3 contains 13 residues. CDR3 protein: CASSVTGAYEQYF. CDR3 nucleotide sequence: TGTGCCAGCAGCGTTACAGGGGCCTACGAGCAGTACTTC.

This chain uses TRBV28 with TRBJ2-3; TRBD2 agrees at 10 bases. CDR3 length equals 16 residues. CDR1 and CDR2 from the germline V gene are MDHEN and SYDVKM. Trimming took 3 bases from V and 0 from J; bases not matched to a gene: 3. DNA of the CDR3: TGTGCCAGCAGTTTGGGACTAGCGCCTAGCACAGATACGCAGTATTTT. Translation: CASSLGLAPSTDTQYF. The full variable domain, completed using reference TRBV28 and TRBJ2-3, is DVKVTQSSRYLVKRTGEKVFLECVQDMDHENMFWYRQDPGLGLRLIYFSYDVKMKEKGDIPEGYSVSREKKERFSLILESASTNQTSMYLCASSLGLAPSTDTQYFGPGTRLTVL.

The V call is TRBV7-2, the J call TRBJ2-3; 8 positions match TRBD2. The CDR3 is 17 amino acids. Trimming cost V 5 bases and J 4 bases; bases outside gene matches: 14. Germline lookup yields CDR1 SGHTA and CDR2 FQGNSA. CDR3 region: CASSLRSRGGRSDTQYF. The CDR3 nucleotides are TGTGCCAGCAGCCTACGGAGTCGGGGGGGCCGATCAGATACGCAGTATTTT. The complete variable domain, with remaining parts taken from reference TRBV7-2 and TRBJ2-3, reads GAGVSQSPSNKVTEKGKDVELRCDPISGHTALYWYRQSLGQGLEFLIYFQGNSAPDKSGLPSDRFSAERTGGSVSTLTIQRTQQEDSAVYLCASSLRSRGGRSDTQYFGPGTRLTVL.

Sample share makes this clone medium-sized. The chain recombines TRBV4-3 with TRBJ1-1, with TRBD1 matching over 7 bases. Germline assignment: CDR1 LGHNA and CDR2 YSLEER. V was clipped by 0 bases and J by 1 base; unmatched bases: 11. This CDR3 region has 18 residues. The CDR3 DNA reads TGCGCCAGCAGCCAAGATCCGGGGACAGACGCGACGAACACTGAAGCTTTCTTT. It yields the protein CASSQDPGTDATNTEAFF.

The chain employs TRBV5-8 and TRBJ1-6; the D gene is possibly TRBD1 (6 bases). Germline CDR1 is SGHTS and CDR2 is YDEGEE. The V gene lost 2 bases and the J gene lost 7 bases, with 13 bases spanning the gap. The CDR3 consists of 15 residues. CDR3 bases: TGTGCCAGCAGCTTACTCCAGGGGACCAATTCACCCCTCCACTTT. Translated, it gives CASSLLQGTNSPLHF.

The chain joins TRBV19 to TRBJ2-7; TRBD1 agrees at 7 bases. The trim removed 4 bases at V and 3 bases at J, leaving 9 bases unmatched. The CDR3 totals 15 residues. The germline V gene encodes CDR1 LNHDA and CDR2 SQIVND (reference sequence). CDR3 nucleotides: TGTGCCAGTAGTAAGGGACATGACAGGGTCTACGAGCAGTACTTC. It codes for CASSKGHDRVYEQYF. Full variable domain (outside the CDR3, taken from reference TRBV19 and TRBJ2-7): DGGITQSPKYLFRKEGQNVTLSCEQNLNHDAMYWYRQDPGQGLRLIYYSQIVNDFQKGDIAEGYSVSREKKESFPLTVTSAQKNPTAFYLCASSKGHDRVYEQYFGPGTRLTVT.

J is TRBJ2-1 and V is TRBV6-6; 9 nucleotides align to TRBD2. Germline V gives CDR1 MNHNY, CDR2 SVGAGI (reference sequence). The trim removed 4 bases at V and 7 bases at J, leaving 5 bases unmatched. CDR3 size: 14 residues. The DNA of the CDR3 is TGTGCCAGCAGTTCTAGCGGGGTTGGAAATGAGCAGTTCTTC. Encoded protein: CASSSSGVGNEQFF.

J is TRBJ2-3 and V is TRBV7-2; D is uncertain. Germline V CDR1 and CDR2: SGHTA, FQGNSA. The CDR3 contains 13 residues. Trimming left V 2 bases short and J 2 bases short, with 5 bases between. CDR3 region: CASSLSITDTQYF. The CDR3 DNA sequence: TGTGCCAGCAGCTTAAGTATCACAGATACGCAGTATTTT.

The V and J genes are TRBV27 and TRBJ2-3, with D unclear. Trimming shortened V by 6 bases and J by 0 bases, and 10 bases separated the two germline ends. CDR1 and CDR2 (germline): MNHEY, SMNVEV (reference sequence). There are 14 residues in the CDR3. CDR3: CASRTIISTDTQYF. CDR3 bases: TGTGCCAGCAGGACGATAATAAGCACAGATACGCAGTATTTT.

J is TRBJ1-1 and V is TRBV19, with TRBD1 matching over 7 bases. The CDR3 extends over 16 amino acids. V gave up 5 bases and J gave up 2 bases; unmatched junction bases: 11. Germline V CDR1 and CDR2: LNHDA, SQIVND (reference sequence). Here the CDR3 reads CASSPGVDRRNTEAFF. The DNA for the CDR3 is TGTGCCAGTAGTCCCGGGGTGGACAGGCGAAACACTGAAGCTTTCTTT.

The chain is built from TRBV18 and TRBJ1-1; unclear D gene. Germline CDR1 is KGHSH and CDR2 is LQKENI. V was cut by 3 bases and J by 0 bases, with 20 bases left in between. This CDR3 contains 18 residues. CDR3 protein: CASSPLPGQGQLNTEAFF. CDR3 nucleotide sequence: TGTGCCAGCTCACCTCTTCCGGGTCAAGGGCAGCTGAACACTGAAGCTTTCTTT.

The gene calls are TRBV11-2 and TRBJ2-7, with 12 bases fitting TRBD2. CDR3 length: 15 residues. The V gene's germline CDR1 is SGHAT and CDR2 FQNNGV. J lost 7 bases, V lost 5 bases, and 9 bases had no gene match. DNA of the CDR3: TGTGCCAGCAGCGAAACTAGCGGGGGGACCCTAGAGCAGTACTTC. Translated, it gives CASSETSGGTLEQYF.

The CDR3 sequence: CASSYDGTGSEKLFF. The CDR3 DNA reads as TGTGCCAGCAGTTACGATGGGACAGGGTCCGAAAAACTGTTTTTT. This chain links TRBV6-6 with TRBJ1-4; 9 bases match TRBD1. This CDR3 has 15 residues. Germline CDR1 is MNHNY and CDR2 is SVGAGI (reference sequence). J lost 8 bases, V lost 2 bases, and 6 bases had no gene match.

The genes are TRBV4-3 and TRBJ1-2; D not certain. V lost 1 base and J 1 base, leaving 7 bases between the germline ends. This CDR3 is 14 amino acids long. Looked up from germline, CDR1 is LGHNA and CDR2 is YSLEER. In nucleotides, the CDR3 is TGCGCCAGCAGCCAAGCGAATCTTAACTATGGCTACACCTTC. It yields the protein CASSQANLNYGYTF.

This rearrangement joins TRBV6-5 to TRBJ1-1; D remains ambiguous. Per germline, CDR1 MNHEY and CDR2 SVGAGI. Trimming pared 6 bases from V and 11 bases from J, leaving 22 bases between. The CDR3 contains 14 residues. The CDR3 DNA reads TGTGCCAGCAGCCCCCAGACACCTTGGCCCTGGGCTTTCTTT. Its protein product is CASSPQTPWPWAFF.

The J gene is TRBJ1-2, the V gene TRBV30; 7 nucleotides line up with TRBD1. The length of the CDR3 is 15 residues. Trimming took 7 bases from V and 2 from J; bases not matched to a gene: 13. Germline V gene sequence: CDR1 GTSNPN, CDR2 SVGIG (reference sequence). CDR3 in DNA: TGTGCCTTCTCCGGCCACAGGGGAGAAAACTATGGCTACACCTTC. Encoded protein: CAFSGHRGENYGYTF.

The J gene is TRBJ1-2, the V gene TRBV9; tentative D call: TRBD1 (5 bases). The germline CDR1 and CDR2 sequences are SGDLS and YYNGEE. The CDR3 is made up of 14 amino acids. Deletions cut 0 bases from V and 8 bases from J, with 14 bases between. The CDR3 loop reads CASSVVPGSGGYTF. As DNA, the CDR3 is TGTGCCAGCAGCGTAGTACCAGGGTCCGGCGGCTACACCTTC.

The chain has TRBV25-1 and TRBJ2-1, with TRBD1 matching 8 bases. V lost 5 bases to trimming and J lost 7 bases; unmatched junction nucleotides: 7. This CDR3 region has 14 residues. Germline V gene lookup returns CDR1 MGHDK and CDR2 SYGVNS. CDR3 DNA sequence: TGTGCCAGCAGTAGACCGGGACAGGTAAATGAGCAGTTCTTC. This codes for CASSRPGQVNEQFF.

This clone was counted a few times. The gene calls are TRBV7-2 and TRBJ1-3, with 10 bases that match TRBD1. CDR1 is SGHTA, CDR2 FQGNSA, per germline. V lost 5 bases and J lost 3; bases outside the gene matches: 7. This CDR3 spans 16 amino acids. This chain's CDR3 is CASSRSRDRGGNTIYF. The DNA for the CDR3 is TGTGCCAGCAGCAGGTCCCGGGACAGGGGTGGAAACACCATATATTTT.

The V gene is TRBV7-8, the J gene TRBJ1-3, with unresolved D. Trimming cost V 4 bases and J 0 bases, with 10 bases left between them. Looked up from germline, CDR1 is SGHVS and CDR2 is FQNEAQ. The CDR3 extends over 15 amino acids. The CDR3: CASSSGRSSGNTIYF. The CDR3 DNA reads as TGTGCCAGCAGCTCAGGACGGAGCTCTGGAAACACCATATATTTT.

The chain combines TRBV29-1 with TRBJ1-1, with D perhaps TRBD1 (5 bases). V lost 7 bases and J lost 6, with 15 bases in between. CDR3 length equals 12 residues. Per germline, CDR1 SQVTM and CDR2 ANQGSEA. The DNA for the CDR3 is TGCAGCGAGCAGGGTGTGGGGGCTGAAGCTTTCTTT. Translating it yields CSEQGVGAEAFF.

The chain joins TRBV5-1 to TRBJ1-2; D uncertain. Germline V gives CDR1 SGHRS, CDR2 YFSETQ. Trimming took off 6 bases at V and 6 bases at J, with 12 bases between the two ends. This CDR3 has 12 residues. The CDR3, as DNA: TGCGCCAGCACCGTGGAGGGAAATGGCTACACCTTC. This gives the protein CASTVEGNGYTF.

V and J are TRBV7-3 and TRBJ1-1; weak D call: TRBD1 (5 bases). There are 13 residues in the CDR3. Germline V CDR1 and CDR2: SGHTA, FQGTGA. V was pared by 2 bases and J by 4 bases, with 8 bases between. CDR3 residues: CASSLSGPTEAFF. CDR3 DNA sequence: TGTGCCAGCAGCTTATCAGGGCCCACTGAAGCTTTCTTT. Variable domain in full (rest from reference TRBV7-3 and TRBJ1-1): GAGVSQTPSNKVTEKGKYVELRCDPISGHTALYWYRQSLGQGPEFLIYFQGTGAADDSGLPNDRFFAVRPEGSVSTLKIQRTERGDSAVYLCASSLSGPTEAFFGQGTRLTVV.

The V call is TRBV27, the J call TRBJ2-2; 8 bases are shared with TRBD1. This CDR3 has 14 residues. Per germline, CDR1 MNHEY and CDR2 SMNVEV (reference sequence). The V gene end was trimmed by 5 bases and the J gene end by 7 bases; junction bases not matched to a gene: 6. CDR3 protein: CASSPTGAGGELFF. Here the CDR3 DNA reads TGTGCCAGCAGTCCGACAGGGGCCGGCGGGGAGCTGTTTTTT.

The rearrangement uses TRBV19 and TRBJ2-1; 7 positions match TRBD1. After removal of 6 bases from V and 10 bases from J, the junction contained 9 bases not matched to a gene. CDR3 length equals 13 residues. From germline, CDR1 is LNHDA and CDR2 SQIVND (reference sequence). The CDR3 nucleotides read TGTGCCAGTAGACCCCTAACAGGGGAAGAGCAGTTCTTC. This sequence encodes CASRPLTGEEQFF.